This T cell receptor (beta chain) was recovered during a study of neoadjuvant anti-PD-1 for oral cavity cancer. As for the study in general: Most patients had three to four biweekly doses of 3 mg/kg nivolumab before resection.

CDR1 and CDR2 from the germline V gene are GTSNPN and SVGIG (reference sequence). V lost 2 bases to trimming and J lost 3 bases, with 11 bases between them. The CDR3 sequence is 13 residues long. Described time point: after neoadjuvant nivolumab, at surgical resection. Stage II-IVA oral cavity squamous cell carcinoma was new and untreated by systemic or radiation therapy. Assay used: immunoSEQ multiplex PCR; TCRdb lists only in-frame clones, some missing. The table lists some 15,000 clones, about three quarters of them singletons. A word on this clone: The antigen remains unidentified.

General study findings and limits: TCR analyses covered only a few patients per response group.

The source was PBMCs, collected after nivolumab (anti-PD-1) treatment. The source is a person between 35 and 79 years old with oral cavity squamous cell carcinoma. The chain uses TRBV30 and TRBJ2-7; tentatively, D is TRBD1 (5 bases). CDR3 protein: CAWSFQGLYEQYF. CDR3 DNA sequence: TGTGCCTGGAGTTTCCAGGGTCTCTACGAGCAGTACTTC.